The TCR beta chain described here comes from a study of blood T cell repertoires in COVID-19. Study information: Sites across the United States, Italy and Spain contributed samples from acute and convalescent COVID-19.

Clones were read by immunoSEQ multiplex PCR, and TCRdb kept only the in-frame ones, dropping some. The table includes about 400,000 clones, roughly 89% detected once. V shed 3 bases and J 5 bases; nucleotides not matched to a gene: 6. There are 15 residues in the CDR3. Germline-derived CDR1 and CDR2 are SGHNT and YYREEE (reference sequence). Grouping used clinical history reported by participants in a survey and questionnaire. The study counted Cohort 3 donors as recovered given two negative PCRs, clearance, or symptom resolution. The specimen sequenced was PBMCs or T cells enriched from blood (not recorded which). The rearrangement uses TRBV5-4 and TRBJ2-5; 11 nucleotides align to TRBD2. This receptor was obtained from a woman in her thirties who had recovered from COVID-19. CDR3 nucleotides: TGTGCCAGCAGCTATAGCGGGGGGGCTGGGGAGACCCAGTACTTC. Residues: CASSYSGGAGETQYF.